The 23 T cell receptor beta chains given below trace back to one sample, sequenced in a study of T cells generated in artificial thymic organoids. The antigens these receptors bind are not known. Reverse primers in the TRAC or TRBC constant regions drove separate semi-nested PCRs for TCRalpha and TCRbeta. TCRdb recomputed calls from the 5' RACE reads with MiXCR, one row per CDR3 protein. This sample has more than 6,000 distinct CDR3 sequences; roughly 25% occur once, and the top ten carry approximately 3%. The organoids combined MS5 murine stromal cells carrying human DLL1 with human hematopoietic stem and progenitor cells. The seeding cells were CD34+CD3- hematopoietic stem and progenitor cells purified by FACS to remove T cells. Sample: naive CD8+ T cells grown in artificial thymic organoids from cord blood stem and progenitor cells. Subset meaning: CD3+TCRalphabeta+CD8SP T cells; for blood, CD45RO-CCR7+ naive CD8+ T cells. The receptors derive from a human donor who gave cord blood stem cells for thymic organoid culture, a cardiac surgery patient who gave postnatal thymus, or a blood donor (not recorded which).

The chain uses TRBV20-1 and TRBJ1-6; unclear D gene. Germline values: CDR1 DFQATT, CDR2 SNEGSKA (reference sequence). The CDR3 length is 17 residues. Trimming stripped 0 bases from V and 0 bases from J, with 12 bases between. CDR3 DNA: TGCAGTGCTAGAGATCGGTACGGCCTCTCCTATAATTCACCCCTCCACTTT. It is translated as CSARDRYGLSYNSPLHF.

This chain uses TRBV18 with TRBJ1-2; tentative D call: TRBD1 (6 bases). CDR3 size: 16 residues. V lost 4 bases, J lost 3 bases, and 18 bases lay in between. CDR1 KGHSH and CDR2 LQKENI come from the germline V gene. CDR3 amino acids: CASSLMIPGQDYGYTF. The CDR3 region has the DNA TGTGCCAGCTCACTTATGATCCCGGGACAAGACTATGGCTACACCTTC.

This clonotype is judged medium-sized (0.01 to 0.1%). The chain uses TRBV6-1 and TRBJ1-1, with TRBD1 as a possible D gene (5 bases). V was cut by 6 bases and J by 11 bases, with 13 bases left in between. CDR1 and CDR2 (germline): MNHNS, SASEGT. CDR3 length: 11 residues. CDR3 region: CASRLGTAAFF. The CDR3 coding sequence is TGTGCCAGCAGACTTGGGACTGCGGCTTTCTTT.

CDR3 DNA sequence: TGTGCCAGCAGCTTGCAGACCCAGTACTTC. Residues: CASSLQTQYF. The chain links TRBV7-2 to TRBJ2-5; D is unclear. V lost 3 bases and J 6 bases, leaving 2 bases between the germline ends. The germline CDR1 and CDR2 sequences are SGHTA and FQGNSA. The CDR3 extends over 10 amino acids.

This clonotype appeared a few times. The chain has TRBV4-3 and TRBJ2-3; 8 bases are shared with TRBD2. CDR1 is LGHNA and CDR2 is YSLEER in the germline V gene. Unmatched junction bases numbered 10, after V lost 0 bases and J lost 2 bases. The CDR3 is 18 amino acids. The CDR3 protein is CASSQDWALAGFTDTQYF. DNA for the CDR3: TGCGCCAGCAGCCAAGATTGGGCCCTAGCGGGCTTCACAGATACGCAGTATTTT.

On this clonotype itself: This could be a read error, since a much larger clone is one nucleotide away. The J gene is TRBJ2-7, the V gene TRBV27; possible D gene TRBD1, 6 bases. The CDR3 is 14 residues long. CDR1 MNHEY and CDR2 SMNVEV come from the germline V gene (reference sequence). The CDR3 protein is CASSLVRGAYEQDF. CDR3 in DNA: TGTGCCAGCAGTTTGGTCAGGGGCGCCTACGAGCAGGACTTC.

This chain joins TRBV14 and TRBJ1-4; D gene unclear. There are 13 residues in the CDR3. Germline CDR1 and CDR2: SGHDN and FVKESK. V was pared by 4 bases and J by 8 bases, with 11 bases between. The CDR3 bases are TGTGCCAGCAGCCCCTGGGTAGACGAAAAACTGTTTTTT. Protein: CASSPWVDEKLFF.

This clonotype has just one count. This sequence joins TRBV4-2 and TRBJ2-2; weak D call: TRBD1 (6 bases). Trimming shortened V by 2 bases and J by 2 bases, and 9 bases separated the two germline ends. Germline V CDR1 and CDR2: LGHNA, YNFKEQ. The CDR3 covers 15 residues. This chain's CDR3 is CASSQRGINTGELFF. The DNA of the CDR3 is TGTGCCAGCAGCCAAAGGGGGATAAACACCGGGGAGCTGTTTTTT.

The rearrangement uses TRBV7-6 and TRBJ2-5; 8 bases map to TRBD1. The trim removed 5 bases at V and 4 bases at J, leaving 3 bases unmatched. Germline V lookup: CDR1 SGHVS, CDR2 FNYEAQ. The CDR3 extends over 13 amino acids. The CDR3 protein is CASSPTGGETQYF. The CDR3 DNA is TGTGCCAGCAGCCCTACAGGGGGAGAGACCCAGTACTTC. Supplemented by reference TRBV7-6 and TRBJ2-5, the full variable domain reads GAGVSQSPRYKVTKRGQDVALRCDPISGHVSLYWYRQALGQGPEFLTYFNYEAQQDKSGLPNDRFSAERPEGSISTLTIQRTEQRDSAMYRCASSPTGGETQYFGPGTRLLVL.

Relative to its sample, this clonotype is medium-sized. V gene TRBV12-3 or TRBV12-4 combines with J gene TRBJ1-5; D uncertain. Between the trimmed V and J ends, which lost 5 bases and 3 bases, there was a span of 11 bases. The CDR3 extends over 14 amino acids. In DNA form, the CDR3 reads TGTGCCAGCAGTCTCCGGTTCCTCAATCAGCCCCAGCATTTT. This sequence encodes CASSLRFLNQPQHF.

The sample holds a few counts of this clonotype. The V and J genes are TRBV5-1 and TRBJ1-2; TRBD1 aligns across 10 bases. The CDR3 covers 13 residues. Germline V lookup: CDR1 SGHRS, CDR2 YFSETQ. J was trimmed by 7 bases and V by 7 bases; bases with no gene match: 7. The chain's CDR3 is CASRRDRGSGYTF. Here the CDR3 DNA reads TGCGCCAGCCGCAGGGACAGGGGATCTGGCTACACCTTC.

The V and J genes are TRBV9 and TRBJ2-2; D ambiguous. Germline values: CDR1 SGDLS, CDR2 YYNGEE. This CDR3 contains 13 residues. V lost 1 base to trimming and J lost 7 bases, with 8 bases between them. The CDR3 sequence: CASSVPRHGELFF. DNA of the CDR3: TGTGCCAGCAGCGTACCGCGGCACGGGGAGCTGTTTTTT.

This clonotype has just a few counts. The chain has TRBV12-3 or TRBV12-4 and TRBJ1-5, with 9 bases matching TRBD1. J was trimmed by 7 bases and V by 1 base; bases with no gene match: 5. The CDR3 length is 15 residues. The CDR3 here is CASSLEGQGQQPQHF. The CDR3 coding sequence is TGTGCCAGCAGTTTAGAGGGACAGGGACAACAGCCCCAGCATTTT.

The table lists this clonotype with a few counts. The CDR3 here is CASRLTGRNTEAFF. The CDR3 DNA reads as TGTGCCAGCAGACTAACGGGACGAAACACTGAAGCTTTCTTT. V and J are TRBV12-3 or TRBV12-4 and TRBJ1-1; tentative D call: TRBD1 (5 bases). CDR3 size: 14 residues. V lost 6 bases and J 2 bases, leaving 13 bases between the germline ends.

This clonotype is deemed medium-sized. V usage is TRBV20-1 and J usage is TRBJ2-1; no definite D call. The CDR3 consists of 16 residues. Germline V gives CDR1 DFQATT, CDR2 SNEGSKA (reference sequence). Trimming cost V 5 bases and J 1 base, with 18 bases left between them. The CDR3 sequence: CSALRPAGCSYNEQFF. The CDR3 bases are TGCAGTGCTCTCCGACCGGCAGGTTGTTCCTACAATGAGCAGTTCTTC.

In nucleotides, the CDR3 is TGCGCCAGCAGCTCGGGACTTCTCTCCTACGAGCAGTACTTC. This gives the protein CASSSGLLSYEQYF. J is TRBJ2-7 and V is TRBV5-1, with D maybe TRBD2 (6 bases). Germline-derived CDR1 and CDR2 are SGHRS and YFSETQ. This CDR3 has 14 residues. V lost 3 bases, J lost 0 bases, and 10 bases lay in between.

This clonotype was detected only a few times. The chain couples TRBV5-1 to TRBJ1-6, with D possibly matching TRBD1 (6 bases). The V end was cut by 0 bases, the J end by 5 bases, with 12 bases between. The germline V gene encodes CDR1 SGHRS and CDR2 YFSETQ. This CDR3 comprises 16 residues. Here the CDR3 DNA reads TGCGCCAGCAGCTTGGCCCCGGGGGGCCATAATTCACCCCTCCACTTT. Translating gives CASSLAPGGHNSPLHF.

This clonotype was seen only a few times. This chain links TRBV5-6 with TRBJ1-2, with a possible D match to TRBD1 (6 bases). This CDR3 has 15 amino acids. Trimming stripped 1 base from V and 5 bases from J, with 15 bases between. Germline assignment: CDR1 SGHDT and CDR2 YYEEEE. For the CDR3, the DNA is TGTGCCAGCAGCTTGCTAACAGGGTGTCGGTATGGCTACACCTTC. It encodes CASSLLTGCRYGYTF.

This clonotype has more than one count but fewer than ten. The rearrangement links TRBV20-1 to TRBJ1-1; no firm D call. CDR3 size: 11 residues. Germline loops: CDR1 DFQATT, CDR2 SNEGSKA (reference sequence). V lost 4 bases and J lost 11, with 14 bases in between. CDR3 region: CSANPPTGAFF. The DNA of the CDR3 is TGCAGTGCTAACCCGCCCACTGGGGCTTTCTTT.

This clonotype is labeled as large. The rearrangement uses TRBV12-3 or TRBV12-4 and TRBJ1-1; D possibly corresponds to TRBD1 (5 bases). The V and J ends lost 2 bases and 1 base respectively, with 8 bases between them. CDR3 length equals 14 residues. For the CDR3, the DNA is TGTGCCAGCAGTTTAAAGGGGACGAACACTGAAGCTTTCTTT. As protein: CASSLKGTNTEAFF.

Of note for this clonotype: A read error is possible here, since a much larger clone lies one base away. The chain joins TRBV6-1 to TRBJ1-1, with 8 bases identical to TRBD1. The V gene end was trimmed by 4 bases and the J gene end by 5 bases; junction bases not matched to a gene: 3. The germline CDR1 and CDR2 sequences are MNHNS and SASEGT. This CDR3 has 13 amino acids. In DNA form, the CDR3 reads TGTGCCAGCAGTGGGACAGGGCGGACTGAAGCTTTCTTT. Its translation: CASSGTGRTEAFF.

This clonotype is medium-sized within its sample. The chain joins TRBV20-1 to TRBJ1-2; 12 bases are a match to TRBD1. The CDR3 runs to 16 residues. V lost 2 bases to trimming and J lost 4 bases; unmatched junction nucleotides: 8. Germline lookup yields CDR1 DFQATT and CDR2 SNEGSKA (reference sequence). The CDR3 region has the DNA TGCAGTGCTAGACGCCGGGACAGGGGGCATGTCTATGGCTACACCTTC. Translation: CSARRRDRGHVYGYTF.

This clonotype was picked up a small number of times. Here the CDR3 DNA reads TGTGCCATCAGGAAACAGGGGGCGGACACTGAAGCTTTCTTT. It encodes CAIRKQGADTEAFF. The rearrangement links TRBV10-3 to TRBJ1-1, with 9 nucleotides matching TRBD1. The germline CDR1 and CDR2 sequences are ENHRY and SYGVKD. CDR3 length: 14 amino acids. V lost 6 bases, J lost 3 bases, and 5 bases stayed unmatched.